Each of the 9 T cell receptor beta chains below was sequenced from the same sample in a study of CD8 T cells in ankylosing spondylitis. Notes on the study in general: Blood of patients with ankylosing spondylitis appeared to be characterized by a TCR beta motif of eight or nine highly homologous variants.

These receptors' targets are unknown. Each CDR3 protein is one row after TCRdb ran MiXCR on the 5' RACE reads. In the table there are approximately 440,000 distinct CDR3 sequences, roughly 18% of which are singletons. Specimen: blood, either unsorted or a sorted T cell fraction (not recorded which). The receptors here all came from a male donor with ankylosing spondylitis.

This clonotype was seen a handful of times. The chain has TRBV3-1 and TRBJ1-2; TRBD1 matches 7 bases. The junction had 5 bases not matched to a gene; V was cut back by 4 bases and J by 3 bases. This CDR3 is built from 14 residues. Germline CDR1 LGHDT, CDR2 YNNKEL (reference sequence). CDR3 region: CASSPGDSYYGYTF. The CDR3 DNA sequence: TGTGCCAGCAGCCCGGGGGACAGTTACTATGGCTACACCTTC.

This clonotype has a handful of counts. CDR3 bases: TGTGCCAGCAGCCAAGATATCACCGCTAGCGGGAGGACGGCCTACAATGAGCAGTTCTTC. This codes for CASSQDITASGRTAYNEQFF. This rearrangement joins TRBV3-1 to TRBJ2-1; 11 bases are shared with TRBD2. The CDR3 consists of 20 residues. V was clipped by 0 bases and J by 2 bases; unmatched bases: 12. Germline V lookup: CDR1 LGHDT, CDR2 YNNKEL (reference sequence).

The gene calls are TRBV25-1 and TRBJ2-3; 7 nucleotides align to TRBD1. The germline V gene encodes CDR1 MGHDK and CDR2 SYGVNS. The CDR3 length is 14 residues. J was trimmed by 2 bases and V by 6 bases; bases with no gene match: 5. Written as DNA, the CDR3 is TGTGCCAGCAGCCGGGACAGACCCACAGATACGCAGTATTTT. It translates to CASSRDRPTDTQYF.

This clonotype has a handful of counts. The chain has TRBV5-6 and TRBJ1-6; possible D gene TRBD1, 5 bases. Trimming removed 1 base from V and 8 bases from J, with 10 bases in between. CDR1 is SGHDT, CDR2 YYEEEE, per germline. This CDR3 region has 14 residues. The CDR3: CASSLRGKDSPLHF. The CDR3 DNA follows: TGTGCCAGCAGCTTGCGGGGGAAGGATTCACCCCTCCACTTT.

The CDR3 DNA is TGTGCCAGCAGCTTAGGGTGGAGAAAAGAGACCCAGTACTTC. Amino acid sequence: CASSLGWRKETQYF. This rearrangement joins TRBV5-5 to TRBJ2-5; D remains ambiguous. This CDR3 has 14 amino acids. V was shortened by 2 bases and J by 3 bases, with 11 bases between the two germline ends. CDR1 is SGHKS, CDR2 YYEKEE, per germline (reference sequence).

This clonotype was detected only a few times. This chain links TRBV6-1 with TRBJ2-7, with TRBD1 identical over 7 bases. The V segment lost 7 bases and the J segment 6 bases; nucleotides outside the gene matches: 15. The V gene's germline CDR1 is MNHNS and CDR2 SASEGT. CDR3 size: 15 residues. The CDR3 region is CASTLRPDRVGEQYF. The CDR3 region has the DNA TGTGCCAGCACCCTACGACCCGACAGGGTTGGCGAGCAGTACTTC.

This clonotype has a handful of counts. The CDR3 loop reads CASSRQGWGTEAFF. The CDR3 DNA follows: TGTGCCAGCAGCCGACAGGGTTGGGGCACTGAAGCTTTCTTT. V is TRBV2 and J is TRBJ1-1, with 7 bases matching TRBD1. J was trimmed by 4 bases and V by 6 bases; bases with no gene match: 8. The germline V gene encodes CDR1 SNHLY and CDR2 FYNNEI. The CDR3 runs to 14 residues. Based on the CDR3 plus reference TRBV2 and TRBJ1-1, the full variable domain is EPEVTQTPSHQVTQMGQEVILRCVPISNHLYFYWYRQILGQKVEFLVSFYNNEISEKSEIFDDQFSVERPDGSNFTLKIRSTKLEDSAMYFCASSRQGWGTEAFFGQGTRLTVV.

This clonotype turned up a few times. This sequence joins TRBV20-1 and TRBJ2-1, with 7 bases matching TRBD1. J gave up 5 bases and V 3 bases, and 7 bases lay outside the gene matches. Germline V gene data show CDR1 as DFQATT and CDR2 as SNEGSKA (reference sequence). The CDR3 length is 14 residues. CDR3 residues: CSARWGTANNEQFF. The CDR3 DNA follows: TGCAGTGCTAGGTGGGGGACAGCGAACAATGAGCAGTTCTTC.

This clonotype was detected only a few times. The chain carries TRBV20-1 and TRBJ1-2; no reliable D call. V was shortened by 4 bases and J by 3 bases, with 15 bases between the two germline ends. Per the germline V gene, CDR1 is DFQATT and CDR2 is SNEGSKA (reference sequence). This CDR3 contains 14 residues. The CDR3 nucleotides are TGCAGTGCTACTAAAGAGTCACCATACTATGGCTACACCTTC. Its translation: CSATKESPYYGYTF.